This TCR beta chain is drawn from a study of T cells after yellow fever vaccination. At the level of the study: Fractions low in cell number were prepared with SMART-Seq v4 Ultra Low Input.

With V trimmed by 8 bases and J by 1 base, 11 bases remained unmatched. The CDR3 runs 15 residues. Germline CDR1 is MDHEN and CDR2 is SYDVKM. TCRdb reprocessed the 5' RACE reads with MiXCR, giving one entry per CDR3 protein. This sample has approximately 300,000 distinct CDR3 sequences, with 9.5% to 12% found just once. The chain couples TRBV28 to TRBJ2-7; 7 bases are shared with TRBD2. This TCR was recovered from a man aged 18 to 35 who received the YFV17D yellow fever vaccine. The specimen was CD4+ T cells sorted from PBMCs, collected 45 days after the yellow fever booster vaccination. The CDR3 nucleotides are TGTGCCAGCGCCCCTGGGGAGGGCTATTCCTACGAGCAGTACTTC. Translated, it gives CASAPGEGYSYEQYF.